A selection of T cell receptor beta chains follows, all from one sample in a study of cytomegalovirus exposure and HLA in healthy donors. Here immunoSEQ multiplex PCR was the method, and the copy in TCRdb shows in-frame clones only, minus some. Among fewer than 200,000 clones, approximately 78% were seen once, and the ten largest hold about 7%. Sequencing was carried out using PBMCs. The receptors originated from a young woman in good health and CMV-seropositive. CDR3s include the opening cysteine and the closing phenylalanine or tryptophan. The D gene is left open where the match is weak. Only part of the rows carry a size: once, few, many, or a class if the clone is expanded.

D: TRBD1; size: .; J: TRBJ1-6; V: TRBV18; DNA: TGTGCCAGCTCACCAACGACAGGGACGTTAGATTCACCCCTCCACTTT; CDR3: CASSPTTGTLDSPLHF
D: .; size: .; J: TRBJ1-2; V: TRBV2; DNA: TGTGCCAGCAGTGAAGGGGGGCTAGCTAACTATGGCTACACCTTC; CDR3: CASSEGGLANYGYTF
D: .; size: .; J: TRBJ1-1; V: TRBV29-1; DNA: TGCAGCGGATTCGTCCCAGGGAATGAAGCTTTCTTT; CDR3: CSGFVPGNEAFF
D: .; size: once; J: TRBJ2-1; V: TRBV13; DNA: TGTGCCACCACTAGCCCGAGCTCCTACAATGAGCAGTTCTTC; CDR3: CATTSPSSYNEQFF
D: TRBD1; size: .; J: TRBJ1-1; V: TRBV7-2; DNA: TGTGCCAGCAGCTCGGACAGGGGGGTGAACACTGAAGCTTTCTTT; CDR3: CASSSDRGVNTEAFF
D: .; size: .; J: TRBJ2-2; V: TRBV7-2; DNA: TGTGCCAGCAGCTTAGCGGATAGGGGGACCGGGGAGCTGTTTTTT; CDR3: CASSLADRGTGELFF
D: TRBD1; size: once; J: TRBJ2-1; V: TRBV7-9; DNA: TGTTCCAGCAGCTTGGGCAGGGGGTCCTACAATGAGCAGTTCTTC; CDR3: CSSSLGRGSYNEQFF
D: .; size: .; J: TRBJ1-5; V: TRBV29-1; DNA: TGCAGCGTTGTTCCGGACAGTGGCGGCAATCAGCCCCAGCATTTT; CDR3: CSVVPDSGGNQPQHF
D: TRBD1; size: .; J: TRBJ2-7; V: TRBV6-5; DNA: TGTGCCAGCAGTTACTCGGGACAGCGAAACTACGAGCAGTACTTC; CDR3: CASSYSGQRNYEQYF
D: .; size: .; J: TRBJ1-2; V: TRBV4-2; DNA: TGTGCCAGCAGCCAAGAATCGAGGGTCTCTAACTATGGCTACACCTTC; CDR3: CASSQESRVSNYGYTF
D: TRBD1; size: .; J: TRBJ1-3; V: TRBV11-2; DNA: TGTGCCAGCAGCTTAGCGACAGGGCGGGACACCATATATTTT; CDR3: CASSLATGRDTIYF
D: TRBD1; size: .; J: TRBJ1-2; V: TRBV11-2; DNA: TGTGCCAGCAGCCCTTCGACAGGGGGCATCTATGGCTACACCTTC; CDR3: CASSPSTGGIYGYTF
D: TRBD1; size: .; J: TRBJ2-1; V: TRBV5-1; DNA: TGCGCCAGCAGCATCGACCCCGGACAGGGGAGTAATGAGCAGTTCTTC; CDR3: CASSIDPGQGSNEQFF
D: .; size: .; J: TRBJ1-6; V: TRBV27; DNA: TGTGCCAGCAGTCCGACAGCGAGCTCCTATAATTCACCCCTCCACTTT; CDR3: CASSPTASSYNSPLHF
D: TRBD1; size: .; J: TRBJ2-7; V: TRBV2; DNA: TGTGCCAGCCAAGTCAGCGGACAGGGGGGGTACGAGCAGTACTTC; CDR3: CASQVSGQGGYEQYF
D: .; size: .; J: TRBJ1-1; V: TRBV16; DNA: TGTGCCAGCAGCCAAACGGGGGGGGCTGAAGCTTTCTTT; CDR3: CASSQTGGAEAFF
D: .; size: .; J: TRBJ2-2; V: TRBV6-6; DNA: TGTGCCAGCAGTTCTCTAGTTTCCGGGGAGCTGTTTTTT; CDR3: CASSSLVSGELFF
D: TRBD1; size: .; J: TRBJ2-7; V: TRBV7-3; DNA: TGTGCCAGCAGCTCGGGGACAGGGGGCTACGAGCAGTACTTC; CDR3: CASSSGTGGYEQYF
D: TRBD1; size: .; J: TRBJ2-1; V: TRBV27; DNA: TGTGCCAGCAACCACAGGGGTCGCACCTACAATGAGCAGTTCTTC; CDR3: CASNHRGRTYNEQFF
D: .; size: .; J: TRBJ2-5; V: TRBV5-1; DNA: TGCGCCAGCAGCCTCCAAACAGGGCTGGGAGAGACCCAGTACTTC; CDR3: CASSLQTGLGETQYF